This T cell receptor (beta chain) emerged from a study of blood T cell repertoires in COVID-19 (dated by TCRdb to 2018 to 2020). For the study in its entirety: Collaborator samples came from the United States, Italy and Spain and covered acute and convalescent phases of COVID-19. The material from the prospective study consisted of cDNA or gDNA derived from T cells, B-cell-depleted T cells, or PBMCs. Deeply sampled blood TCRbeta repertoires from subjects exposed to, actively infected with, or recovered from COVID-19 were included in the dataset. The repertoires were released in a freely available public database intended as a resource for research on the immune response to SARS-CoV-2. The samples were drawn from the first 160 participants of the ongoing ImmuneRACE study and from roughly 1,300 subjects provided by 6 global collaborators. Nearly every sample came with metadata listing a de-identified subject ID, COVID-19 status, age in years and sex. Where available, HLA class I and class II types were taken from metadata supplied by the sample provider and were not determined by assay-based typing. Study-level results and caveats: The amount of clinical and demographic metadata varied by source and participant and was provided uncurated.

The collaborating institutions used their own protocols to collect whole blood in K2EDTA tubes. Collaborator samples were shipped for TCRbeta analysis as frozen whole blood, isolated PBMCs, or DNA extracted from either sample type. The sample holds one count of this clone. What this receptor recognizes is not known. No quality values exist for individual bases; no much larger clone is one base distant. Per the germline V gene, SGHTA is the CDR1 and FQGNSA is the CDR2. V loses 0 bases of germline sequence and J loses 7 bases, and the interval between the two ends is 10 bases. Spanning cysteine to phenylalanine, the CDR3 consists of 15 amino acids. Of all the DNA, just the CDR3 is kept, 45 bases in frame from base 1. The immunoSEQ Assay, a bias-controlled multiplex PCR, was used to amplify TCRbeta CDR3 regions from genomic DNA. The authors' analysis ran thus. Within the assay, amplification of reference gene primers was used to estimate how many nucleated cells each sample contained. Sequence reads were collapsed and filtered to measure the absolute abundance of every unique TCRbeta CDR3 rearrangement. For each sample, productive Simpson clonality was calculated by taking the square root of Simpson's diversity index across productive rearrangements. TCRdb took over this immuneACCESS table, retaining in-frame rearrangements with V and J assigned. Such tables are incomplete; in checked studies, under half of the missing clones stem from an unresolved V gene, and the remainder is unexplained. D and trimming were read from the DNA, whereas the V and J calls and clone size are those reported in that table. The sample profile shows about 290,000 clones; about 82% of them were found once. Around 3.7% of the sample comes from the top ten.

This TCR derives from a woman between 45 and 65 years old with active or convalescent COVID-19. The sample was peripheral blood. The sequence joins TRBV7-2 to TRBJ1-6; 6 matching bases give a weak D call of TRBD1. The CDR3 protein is CASSLAGHGNSPLHF. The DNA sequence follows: TGTGCCAGCAGCTTAGCGGGACATGGGAATTCACCCCTCCACTTT.